These 21 T cell receptor beta chains originate from one sample sequenced in a study of identical twins. MiXCR was run by TCRdb on the 5' RACE reads, yielding one entry per CDR3 protein. The data hold approximately 630,000 distinct CDR3 sequences, with about 7.6% observed a single time. The sample was also reused in another study, on yellow fever vaccine responses in identical twins.

The sample comprised PBMCs. These receptors came from a woman aged 18-29 years in good health.

This clonotype has a count of ten or more. The chain recombines TRBV7-2 with TRBJ2-3; 7 bases match TRBD2. Germline CDR1 is SGHTA and CDR2 is FQGNSA. This CDR3 is built from 14 residues. J lost 1 base, V lost 8 bases, and 6 bases had no gene match. Here the CDR3 DNA reads TGTGCCAGCCGCAAGCGGGGAGGCACAGATACGCAGTATTTT. As protein: CASRKRGGTDTQYF.

J is TRBJ2-7 and V is TRBV3-1; no firm D call. There are 12 residues in the CDR3. Trimming left V 1 base short and J 6 bases short, with 7 bases between. Germline V CDR1 and CDR2: LGHDT, YNNKEL (reference sequence). The DNA for the CDR3 is TGTGCCAGCAGCCAAGGGAGAAGCGAGCAGTACGTC. This translates into CASSQGRSEQYV.

V and J are TRBV7-9 and TRBJ2-5, with 7 bases lining up with TRBD1. The CDR3 sequence is 14 residues long. Germline values: CDR1 SEHNR, CDR2 FQNEAQ (reference sequence). Trimming took 8 bases from V and 2 from J; bases not matched to a gene: 8. CDR3 sequence reads: CASLRQGDQETQYF. As DNA, the CDR3 is TGTGCCAGCCTAAGGCAGGGGGATCAAGAGACCCAGTACTTC.

This clonotype was counted a few times. In DNA, the CDR3 is TGTGCCAGCAGCCAACCAATAGCGGGAGGGACCAATGAGCAGTTCTTC. Encoded protein: CASSQPIAGGTNEQFF. V gene TRBV9 combines with J gene TRBJ2-1; 11 positions agree with TRBD2. Unmatched junction bases numbered 9, after V lost 4 bases and J lost 6 bases. The CDR3 spans 16 residues. CDR1 SGDLS and CDR2 YYNGEE come from the germline V gene.

This clonotype has a handful of counts. V and J are TRBV29-1 and TRBJ2-2; D might be TRBD2 (6 bases). Per germline, CDR1 SQVTM and CDR2 ANQGSEA. Trimming took off 0 bases at V and 4 bases at J, with 9 bases between the two ends. This CDR3 comprises 14 residues. The CDR3 protein is CSVEDRRGTGELFF. The CDR3 DNA reads TGCAGCGTTGAAGATAGGCGGGGCACCGGGGAGCTGTTTTTT.

The chain carries TRBV28 and TRBJ1-5; 7 bases align to TRBD1. CDR3 size: 15 residues. Trimming cost V 3 bases and J 6 bases; bases outside gene matches: 8. CDR1 is MDHEN, CDR2 SYDVKM, per germline. The CDR3 spells CASSFGQGVGQPQHF. CDR3 nucleotides: TGTGCCAGCAGTTTTGGGCAGGGGGTAGGTCAGCCCCAGCATTTT. The variable domain in full, completed from reference TRBV28 and TRBJ1-5, reads DVKVTQSSRYLVKRTGEKVFLECVQDMDHENMFWYRQDPGLGLRLIYFSYDVKMKEKGDIPEGYSVSREKKERFSLILESASTNQTSMYLCASSFGQGVGQPQHFGDGTRLSIL.

The V and J genes are TRBV7-2 and TRBJ2-4; 8 positions agree with TRBD2. CDR3 size: 16 residues. With 4 bases clipped from V and 3 bases from J, the junction kept 8 bases outside the gene matches. CDR1 and CDR2 from the germline V gene are SGHTA and FQGNSA. CDR3 sequence: CASSSAPGGIKNIQYF. CDR3 coding DNA: TGTGCCAGCAGCTCAGCGCCGGGGGGGATCAAAAACATTCAGTACTTC.

This clonotype has just a few counts. This rearrangement joins TRBV28 to TRBJ2-7, with 8 bases that match TRBD1. Germline CDR1 is MDHEN and CDR2 is SYDVKM. The CDR3 is 15 amino acids. With V trimmed by 2 bases and J by 6 bases, 9 bases remained unmatched. Here the CDR3 reads CASSLRLTGVSEQYV. CDR3 nucleotide sequence: TGTGCCAGCAGTTTAAGATTGACAGGGGTTTCCGAGCAGTACGTC.

This clonotype was counted at least ten times. The chain carries TRBV5-1 and TRBJ2-7; 7 bases are shared with TRBD1. The germline V gene has CDR1 SGHRS and CDR2 YFSETQ. This CDR3 is built from 16 residues. Trimming at V came to 4 bases and at J to 0 bases, leaving 10 bases not matched to a gene. CDR3 loop: CASSPSGQSSSYEQYV. The CDR3 DNA reads as TGCGCCAGCAGCCCTTCGGGACAGTCAAGCTCCTACGAGCAGTACGTC.

This clonotype has more than one count but fewer than ten. The chain carries TRBV25-1 and TRBJ1-2; D unresolved. The length of the CDR3 is 13 residues. V shed 6 bases and J shed 4 bases, with 12 bases lying between them. The germline CDR1 and CDR2 sequences are MGHDK and SYGVNS. The DNA for the CDR3 is TGTGCCAGCAGGGACCAAACCAGCTATGGCTACACCTTC. Translating it yields CASRDQTSYGYTF.

This clonotype was detected only a few times. This chain joins TRBV6-1 and TRBJ2-7, with 10 bases matching TRBD2. The CDR3 consists of 15 residues. J lost 3 bases, V lost 10 bases, and 12 bases had no gene match. Germline values: CDR1 MNHNS, CDR2 SASEGT. This chain's CDR3 is CATGDPGTSVYEQYF. CDR3 DNA: TGTGCCACCGGAGACCCCGGGACTAGCGTCTACGAGCAGTACTTC.

The table lists this clonotype with a few counts. The genes are TRBV7-9 and TRBJ2-3; 8 bases line up with TRBD2. V lost 4 bases, J lost 4 bases, and 10 bases stayed unmatched. CDR1 is SEHNR, CDR2 FQNEAQ, per germline (reference sequence). The CDR3 runs to 16 residues. The CDR3 DNA reads as TGTGCCAGCAGCTCCCCAACGGGACTAGGGGCAGATACGCAGTATTTT. This sequence encodes CASSSPTGLGADTQYF.

This chain connects TRBV5-1 to TRBJ2-5, with TRBD2 as a possible D gene (6 bases). The CDR3 totals 17 residues. Trimming took off 0 bases at V and 1 base at J, with 16 bases between the two ends. The germline gives CDR1 SGHRS, CDR2 YFSETQ. CDR3 nucleotide sequence: TGCGCCAGCAGCTTGGAACCGGGACTTATGATCCAAGAGACCCAGTACTTC. Translation gives CASSLEPGLMIQETQYF.

Here the CDR3 DNA reads TGCGCCAGCAGCCAACGACGGGGGGGTCCAACTAATGAAAAACTGTTTTTT. Its translation: CASSQRRGGPTNEKLFF. V usage is TRBV4-1 and J usage is TRBJ1-4, with D possibly being TRBD1 (5 bases). In germline, CDR1 is MGHRA, CDR2 YSYEKL. Trimming pared 2 bases from V and 0 bases from J, leaving 13 bases between. The CDR3 consists of 17 residues.

This clonotype was observed many times. This rearrangement joins TRBV6-5 to TRBJ2-5; TRBD2 is a possible D gene (6 bases). V was clipped by 0 bases and J by 4 bases, with 12 bases between them. This CDR3 has 15 residues. Germline V lookup: CDR1 MNHEY, CDR2 SVGAGI. CDR3 sequence reads: CASSYSGGNRETQYF. In nucleotides, the CDR3 is TGTGCCAGCAGTTACTCCGGCGGGAATCGAGAGACCCAGTACTTC.

The chain joins TRBV7-2 to TRBJ2-1; possible D gene TRBD2, 6 bases. The germline gives CDR1 SGHTA, CDR2 FQGNSA. V was clipped by 5 bases and J by 6 bases, with 17 bases between them. The CDR3 consists of 15 residues. This CDR3 reads CASSPVTGDGNEQFF. CDR3 bases: TGTGCCAGCAGCCCCGTAACGGGAGACGGCAATGAGCAGTTCTTC.

This clonotype appeared a few times. The chain carries TRBV28 and TRBJ1-6, with D uncertain. The germline CDR1 and CDR2 sequences are MDHEN and SYDVKM. There are 14 residues in the CDR3. Trimming removed 5 bases at V and 12 bases at J, with 17 bases between. The CDR3 loop is CASSPPELTKPLHF. The CDR3 coding sequence is TGTGCCAGCAGTCCCCCCGAACTTACTAAACCCCTCCACTTT.

This sequence joins TRBV28 and TRBJ2-4, with 8 bases aligning to TRBD2. The trim removed 6 bases at V and 6 bases at J, leaving 19 bases unmatched. The CDR3 totals 18 residues. The germline V gene has CDR1 MDHEN and CDR2 SYDVKM. The CDR3 region has the DNA TGTGCCAGCAGACAATGGGCCGACCGCGGGAGGTGGGGAAACATTCAGTACTTC. It translates to CASRQWADRGRWGNIQYF.

This clonotype showed up many times. The chain uses TRBV29-1 and TRBJ2-7, with D possibly matching TRBD2 (5 bases). Germline lookup yields CDR1 SQVTM and CDR2 ANQGSEA. This CDR3 spans 12 amino acids. Trimming took 4 bases from V and 2 from J, leaving 9 bases between them. CDR3 residues: CSVVATTYEQYF. The CDR3 bases are TGCAGCGTTGTCGCGACTACCTACGAGCAGTACTTC.

This clonotype was counted many times. The chain combines TRBV7-8 with TRBJ2-3; D is unclear. The germline gives CDR1 SGHVS, CDR2 FQNEAQ. CDR3 size: 14 residues. Trimming left V 2 bases short and J 0 bases short, with 6 bases between. The CDR3 nucleotides read TGTGCCAGCAGCTTAATCCCTAGCACAGATACGCAGTATTTT. This codes for CASSLIPSTDTQYF.

Ten or more counts support this clonotype. The chain employs TRBV29-1 and TRBJ1-4, with 9 positions matching TRBD1. CDR1 SQVTM and CDR2 ANQGSEA come from the germline V gene. The V gene end was trimmed by 7 bases and the J gene end by 7 bases; junction bases not matched to a gene: 4. There are 12 residues in the CDR3. CDR3 loop: CSATGGSEKLFF. The CDR3 bases are TGCAGCGCTACAGGGGGCTCTGAAAAACTGTTTTTT.